Below are 2 T cell receptor beta chains sequenced from a single sample in a study of T cell repertoires in cytomegalovirus infection. TCRdb called the reads again in MiXCR, with one record for every CDR3 protein. The top ten hold around 15% of the sample, which has fewer than 550,000 distinct CDR3 sequences, approximately 33% seen once. The source material was PBMCs. The receptors here all came from a human donor in good health (CMV status not recorded). Some clones in this sample may be carry-over from other donors' samples.

This clonotype was observed a few times. The rearrangement joins TRBV18 to TRBJ2-7; D gene unclear. The CDR3 contains 12 residues. Germline V gene sequence: CDR1 KGHSH, CDR2 LQKENI. Trimming cost V 1 base and J 6 bases, with 7 bases left between them. CDR3 in amino acids: CASSPRDFEQYF. The CDR3 DNA follows: TGTGCCAGCTCACCACGTGATTTCGAGCAGTACTTC.

This clonotype was picked up a small number of times. This chain uses TRBV12-3 or TRBV12-4 with TRBJ2-1; 15 nucleotides line up with TRBD2. V was clipped by 6 bases and J by 1 base; unmatched bases: 10. This CDR3 contains 19 residues. The chain's CDR3 is CASRPPFGLAGGSYNEQFF. The CDR3 DNA reads TGTGCCAGCAGGCCGCCCTTTGGACTAGCGGGGGGGTCCTACAATGAGCAGTTCTTC.